The 3 T cell receptor beta chains below all came from one sample that was sequenced in a study of tumor-infiltrating lymphocytes in glioblastoma multiforme. TCRB libraries came from RNA via three nested multiplex PCR rounds. TCRdb fed the multiplex PCR reads into MiXCR, producing one record per CDR3 protein. Among 25,000 to 40,000 distinct CDR3 sequences listed, about 64% were seen once. The sample taken for sequencing was brain tumor tissue. All receptors come from a male donor with glioblastoma.

This chain links TRBV6-2 or TRBV6-3 with TRBJ2-2; maybe TRBD1 (5 bases). CDR1 and CDR2 from the germline V gene are MNHEY and SVGEGT. The ends were cut back, 5 bases at V and 3 bases at J, with 10 bases in the middle. This CDR3 comprises 14 residues. The DNA of the CDR3 is TGTGCCAGCAGTCGACAGCTAGACACCGGGGAGCTGTTTTTT. Translated, it gives CASSRQLDTGELFF.

As concerns this clonotype: At one boundary the junction diverges from the germline segment, which might be a read error. The chain is built from TRBV5-4 and TRBJ2-7; TRBD1 matches 9 bases. This CDR3 contains 15 residues. Germline V gene lookup returns CDR1 SGHNT and CDR2 YYREEE (reference sequence). The CDR3 DNA sequence: TGTCCCAGCAACACGGGGACAGGGAGCGCCTACGAGCAGTACTTC. Encoded protein: CPSNTGTGSAYEQYF.

This clonotype has just one count. The gene calls are TRBV3-1 and TRBJ2-2; 9 bases fit TRBD2. Losses at the gene ends were 4 bases for V and 5 bases for J; bases not matched to a gene: 8. From germline, CDR1 is LGHDT and CDR2 YNNKEL (reference sequence). There are 16 residues in the CDR3. The CDR3 sequence: CASSLIAGVGTGELFF. In nucleotides, the CDR3 is TGTGCCAGCAGCCTAATAGCGGGAGTTGGGACCGGGGAGCTGTTTTTT.